This T cell receptor (beta chain) emerged from a study of human T cells and chemical hapten exposure. About the study: The use of 2% DPC on approximately 2 cm by approximately 2 cm of upper inner arm skin constituted sensitization.

This clonotype was found a few times. The time point denotes: patch test 1, 2 weeks after DPC sensitization. Treatment described: therapeutic diphenylcyclopropenone sensitization with weekly scalp DPC. Donors were 18 to 70-year-old alopecia patients suitable for DPC. Unique molecular identifiers were attached to individual cDNA molecules during library preparation. In TCRdb, the RACE reads were re-called with MiXCR into one record per CDR3 protein. The table shows a few hundred thousand distinct CDR3 sequences, with about 4.8% occurring only once. The sequencing used whole blood, collected in connection with sensitization to the hapten diphenylcyclopropenone (DPC). This TCR was recovered from a woman between 45 and 60 years old with alopecia areata. Some clones in this sample may be carry-over from other donors' samples.

CDR3: CSAREGGSGNTGELFF. DNA for the CDR3: TGCAGTGCTAGAGAAGGCGGGAGTGGGAACACCGGGGAGCTGTTTTTT. The J gene is TRBJ2-2, the V gene TRBV20-1, with 7 bases fitting TRBD2. V lost 0 bases, J lost 1 base, and 5 bases stayed unmatched. Germline V gene data show CDR1 as DFQATT and CDR2 as SNEGSKA (reference sequence). The length of the CDR3 is 16 residues.